This TCR beta chain derives from a study of blood T cells in healthy people across ages. The use of a sample-barcoded 5' primer and a J-beta primer mix characterized a second PCR of about 7 to 12 cycles. TCRdb re-called the 5' RACE reads with MiXCR, one entry per CDR3 protein. The top ten clones hold approximately 14% of a sample with about 1.1 million distinct CDR3 sequences, more than 30% of them seen once. This receptor was identified in a man aged 18 to 30 in good health. The material sequenced was blood.

DNA of the CDR3: TGTGCCAGCAGTTTCGCCAACGATCAGCCCCAGCATTTT. It encodes CASSFANDQPQHF. The rearrangement joins TRBV28 to TRBJ1-5; D gene unclear. The CDR3 loop spans 13 amino acids. The V gene lost 3 bases and the J gene lost 5 bases, with 8 bases spanning the gap. Per the germline V gene, CDR1 is MDHEN and CDR2 is SYDVKM.